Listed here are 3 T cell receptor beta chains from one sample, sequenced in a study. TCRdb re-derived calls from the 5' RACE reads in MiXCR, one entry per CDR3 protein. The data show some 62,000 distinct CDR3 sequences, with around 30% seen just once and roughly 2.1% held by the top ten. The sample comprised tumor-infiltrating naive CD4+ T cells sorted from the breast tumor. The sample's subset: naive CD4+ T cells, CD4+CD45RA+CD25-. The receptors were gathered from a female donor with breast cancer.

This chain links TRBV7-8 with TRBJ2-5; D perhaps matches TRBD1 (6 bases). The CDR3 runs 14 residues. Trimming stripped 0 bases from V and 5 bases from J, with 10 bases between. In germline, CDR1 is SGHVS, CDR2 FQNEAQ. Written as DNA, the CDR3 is TGTGCCAGCAGCTTAGCACAGGGAAGGGAGACCCAGTACTTC. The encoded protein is CASSLAQGRETQYF.

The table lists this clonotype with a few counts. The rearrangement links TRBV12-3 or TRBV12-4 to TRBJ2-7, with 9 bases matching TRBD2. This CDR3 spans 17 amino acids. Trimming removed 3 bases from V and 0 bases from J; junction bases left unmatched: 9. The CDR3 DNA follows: TGTGCCAGCAGTTTTTGGGCGGGAGGGAGGAGCTCCTACGAGCAGTACTTC. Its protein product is CASSFWAGGRSSYEQYF.

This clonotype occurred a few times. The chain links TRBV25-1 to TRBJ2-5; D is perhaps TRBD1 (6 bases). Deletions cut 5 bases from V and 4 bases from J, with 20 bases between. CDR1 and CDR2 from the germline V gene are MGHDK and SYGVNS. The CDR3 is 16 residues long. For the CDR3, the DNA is TGTGCCAGCAGTAGACAGGAAAAGTATCGGGGAGAGACCCAGTACTTC. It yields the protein CASSRQEKYRGETQYF.